Shown below are 10 T cell receptor beta chains from a single sample sequenced in a study of siplizumab effects on memory and regulatory T cells. Their antigens are not known. Clones were sequenced by immunoSEQ multiplex PCR, and TCRdb holds only the in-frame ones, with some missing. In the table there are about 14,000 clones, around 49% of which are singletons. The authors cocultured the mixed lymphocyte reaction cells at 37 degrees C for roughly 6 days. Sequencing input: CFSE-low (dividing) CD4+ T cells sorted from an allogeneic mixed lymphocyte reaction. These receptors were taken from a human donor in good health; the cells came from an allogeneic mixed lymphocyte reaction.

V gene TRBV9 combines with J gene TRBJ1-2, with 7 bases identical to TRBD1. The CDR3 consists of 13 residues. V lost 3 bases, J lost 8 bases, and 7 bases stayed unmatched. Germline CDR1 SGDLS, CDR2 YYNGEE. The CDR3 reads CASSADRASGYTF. CDR3 nucleotides: TGTGCCAGCAGCGCCGACAGGGCCTCCGGCTACACCTTC.

The chain couples TRBV7-9 to TRBJ2-2, with no clear D. V was cut by 8 bases and J by 3 bases, with 7 bases left in between. The CDR3 extends over 12 amino acids. The V gene's germline CDR1 is SEHNR and CDR2 FQNEAQ (reference sequence). The CDR3 sequence: CASRKDTGELFF. Here the CDR3 DNA reads TGTGCCAGCCGAAAGGACACCGGGGAGCTGTTTTTT.

This clone qualifies as medium-sized. Distinct nucleotide sequences in the sample also encode this CDR3. The chain uses TRBV7-2 and TRBJ1-6, with TRBD1 matching 8 bases. The germline gives CDR1 SGHTA, CDR2 FQGNSA. Trimming removed 3 bases from V and 10 bases from J; junction bases left unmatched: 5. This CDR3 has 14 residues. Here the CDR3 DNA reads TGTGCCAGCAGCTTCGGACAGGGCGCATCACCCCTCCACTTT. Its translation is CASSFGQGASPLHF.

The chain links TRBV9 to TRBJ1-1; tentative D call: TRBD1 (6 bases). Trimming stripped 1 base from V and 0 bases from J, with 25 bases between. This CDR3 comprises 20 residues. Germline loops: CDR1 SGDLS, CDR2 YYNGEE. In DNA form, the CDR3 reads TGTGCCAGCAGCGTATTGGTAGGTTCGCAGGGGCCTCTTATGAACACTGAAGCTTTCTTT. The encoded protein is CASSVLVGSQGPLMNTEAFF.

On this clone: Possible read error: a much larger clone is one base away. The rearrangement uses TRBV7-8 and TRBJ1-3; unclear D gene. The CDR3 extends over 14 amino acids. The germline V gene encodes CDR1 SGHVS and CDR2 FQNEAQ. Trimming cost V 1 base and J 0 bases, with 4 bases left between them. Here the CDR3 DNA reads TGTGCCAGCAGCTTAGACGGCTCTGGAAACACCATATATTTT. Amino acid sequence: CASSLDGSGNTIYF.

This clone was picked up a small number of times. The chain is built from TRBV4-1 and TRBJ1-4, with D possibly TRBD1 on 5 matching bases. There are 14 residues in the CDR3. Deletions cut 4 bases from V and 3 bases from J, with 9 bases between. Looked up from germline, CDR1 is MGHRA and CDR2 is YSYEKL. DNA for the CDR3: TGCGCCAGCAGCCGGGGGGGTTCTAATGAAAAACTGTTTTTT. Translation: CASSRGGSNEKLFF.

By proportion, this clone is medium-sized (0.01 to 0.1%). The CDR3 region is CASRSTGNQPQHF. In nucleotides, the CDR3 is TGTGCCAGCCGCTCGACAGGGAACCAGCCCCAGCATTTT. The rearrangement links TRBV27 to TRBJ1-5; 7 positions agree with TRBD1. The CDR3 contains 13 residues. The germline gives CDR1 MNHEY, CDR2 SMNVEV (reference sequence). Trimming took 8 bases from V and 7 from J; bases not matched to a gene: 8.

This clone was observed a few times. This chain uses TRBV6-5 with TRBJ2-7; 8 bases match TRBD1. The J segment lost 5 bases and the V segment lost 6 bases, leaving 6 bases of the junction unmatched. Germline-derived CDR1 and CDR2 are MNHEY and SVGAGI. This CDR3 comprises 13 residues. The CDR3 bases are TGTGCCAGCAGCTACCTGACAGGGGACGAGCAGTACTTC. It is translated as CASSYLTGDEQYF.

This clone is medium-sized (0.01 to 0.1%) in the sample. V is TRBV4-1 and J is TRBJ2-7; TRBD1 matches 9 bases. CDR3 size: 14 residues. Trimming took 1 base from V and 6 from J; bases not matched to a gene: 4. Germline V gives CDR1 MGHRA, CDR2 YSYEKL. The CDR3 protein is CASSQGRTGAEQYF. CDR3 nucleotide sequence: TGCGCCAGCAGCCAAGGCCGGACAGGGGCCGAGCAGTACTTC.

By sample share, this clone is large. The rearrangement uses TRBV7-2 and TRBJ1-1; D is perhaps TRBD1 (6 bases). Trimming cost V 2 bases and J 1 base, with 17 bases left between them. Germline V gene sequence: CDR1 SGHTA, CDR2 FQGNSA. The CDR3 is 17 amino acids. The CDR3 bases are TGTGCCAGCAGCTTATCTCCCTACAGGGCACCGAACACTGAAGCTTTCTTT. Translation gives CASSLSPYRAPNTEAFF.